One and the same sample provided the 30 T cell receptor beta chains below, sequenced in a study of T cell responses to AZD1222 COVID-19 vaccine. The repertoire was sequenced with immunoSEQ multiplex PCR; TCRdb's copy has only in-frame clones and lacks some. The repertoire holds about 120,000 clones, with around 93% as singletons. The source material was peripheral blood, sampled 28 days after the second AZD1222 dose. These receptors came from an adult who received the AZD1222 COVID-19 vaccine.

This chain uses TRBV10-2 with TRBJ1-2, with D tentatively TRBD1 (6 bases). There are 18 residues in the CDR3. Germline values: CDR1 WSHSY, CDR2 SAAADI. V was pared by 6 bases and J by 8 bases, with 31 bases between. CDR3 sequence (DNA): TGCGCCAGCAGAGAAATTAAGGATGTTTTAACAGGGAAGGGAGGCTACACCTTC. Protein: CASREIKDVLTGKGGYTF.

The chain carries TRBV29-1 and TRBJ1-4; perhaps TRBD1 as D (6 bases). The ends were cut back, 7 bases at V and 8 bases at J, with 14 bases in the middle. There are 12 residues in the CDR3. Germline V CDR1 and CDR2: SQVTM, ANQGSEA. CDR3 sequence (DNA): TGCAGCGCCGGGACACCCACGGAAAAACTGTTTTTT. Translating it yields CSAGTPTEKLFF.

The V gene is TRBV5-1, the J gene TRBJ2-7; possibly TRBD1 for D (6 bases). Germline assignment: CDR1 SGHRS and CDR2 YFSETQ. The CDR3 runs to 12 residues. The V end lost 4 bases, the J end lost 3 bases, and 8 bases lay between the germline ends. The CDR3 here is CASSPDSYEQYF. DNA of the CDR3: TGCGCCAGCAGCCCGGACAGCTACGAGCAGTACTTC.

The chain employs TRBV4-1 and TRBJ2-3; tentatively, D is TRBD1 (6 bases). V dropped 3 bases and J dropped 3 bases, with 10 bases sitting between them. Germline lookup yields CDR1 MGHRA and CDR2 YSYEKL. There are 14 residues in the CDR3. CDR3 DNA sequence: TGCGCCAGCAGCCAGGGGGCCCGGACAGATACGCAGTATTTT. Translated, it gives CASSQGARTDTQYF.

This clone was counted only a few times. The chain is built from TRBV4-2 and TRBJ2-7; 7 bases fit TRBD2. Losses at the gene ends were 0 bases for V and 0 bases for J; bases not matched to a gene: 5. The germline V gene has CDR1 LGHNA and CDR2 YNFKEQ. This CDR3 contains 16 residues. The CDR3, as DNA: TGTGCCAGCAGCCAAGATGGGGGGGGAAGCTCCTACGAGCAGTACTTC. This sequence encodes CASSQDGGGSSYEQYF.

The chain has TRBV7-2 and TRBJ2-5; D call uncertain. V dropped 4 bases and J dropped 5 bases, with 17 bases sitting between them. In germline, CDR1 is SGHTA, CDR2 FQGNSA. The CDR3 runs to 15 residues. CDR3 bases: TGTGCCAGCAGCTCCCCCCCCCAAGGGCGGGAGACCCAGTACTTC. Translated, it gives CASSSPPQGRETQYF. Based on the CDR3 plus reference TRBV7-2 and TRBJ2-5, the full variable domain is GAGVSQSPSNKVTEKGKDVELRCDPISGHTALYWYRQSLGQGLEFLIYFQGNSAPDKSGLPSDRFSAERTGGSVSTLTIQRTQQEDSAVYLCASSSPPQGRETQYFGPGTRLLVL.

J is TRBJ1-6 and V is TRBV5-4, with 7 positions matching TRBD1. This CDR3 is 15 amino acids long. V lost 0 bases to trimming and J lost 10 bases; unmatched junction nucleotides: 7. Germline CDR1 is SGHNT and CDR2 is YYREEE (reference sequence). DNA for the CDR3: TGTGCCAGCAGCTTGGATCCCGACAGGGTCTCACCCCTCCACTTT. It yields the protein CASSLDPDRVSPLHF.

CDR3 sequence: CASSFTSGGYGEQYF. In nucleotides, the CDR3 is TGTGCCAGCAGCTTCACCAGCGGGGGGTACGGCGAGCAGTACTTC. J is TRBJ2-7 and V is TRBV5-4, with 9 bases lining up with TRBD2. This CDR3 has 15 amino acids. The germline V gene encodes CDR1 SGHNT and CDR2 YYREEE (reference sequence). With 2 bases clipped from V and 6 bases from J, the junction kept 9 bases outside the gene matches.

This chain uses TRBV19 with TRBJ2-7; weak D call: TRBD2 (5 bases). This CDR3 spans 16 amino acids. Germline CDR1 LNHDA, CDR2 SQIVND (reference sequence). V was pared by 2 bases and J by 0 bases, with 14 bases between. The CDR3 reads CASSINGEGVSYEQYF. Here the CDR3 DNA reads TGTGCCAGTAGTATAAATGGCGAGGGAGTCTCCTACGAGCAGTACTTC. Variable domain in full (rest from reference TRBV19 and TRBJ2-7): DGGITQSPKYLFRKEGQNVTLSCEQNLNHDAMYWYRQDPGQGLRLIYYSQIVNDFQKGDIAEGYSVSREKKESFPLTVTSAQKNPTAFYLCASSINGEGVSYEQYFGPGTRLTVT.

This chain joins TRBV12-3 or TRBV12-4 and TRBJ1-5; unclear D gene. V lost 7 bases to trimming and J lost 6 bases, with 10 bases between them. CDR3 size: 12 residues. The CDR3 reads CASTLGTQPQHF. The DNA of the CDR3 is TGTGCCAGCACCTTGGGCACTCAGCCCCAGCATTTT.

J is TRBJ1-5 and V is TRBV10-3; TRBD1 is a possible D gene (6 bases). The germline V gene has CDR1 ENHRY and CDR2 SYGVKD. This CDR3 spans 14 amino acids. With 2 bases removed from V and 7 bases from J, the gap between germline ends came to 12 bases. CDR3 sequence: CAISEGGAGQPQHF. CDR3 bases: TGTGCCATCAGTGAGGGGGGGGCAGGGCAGCCCCAGCATTTT.

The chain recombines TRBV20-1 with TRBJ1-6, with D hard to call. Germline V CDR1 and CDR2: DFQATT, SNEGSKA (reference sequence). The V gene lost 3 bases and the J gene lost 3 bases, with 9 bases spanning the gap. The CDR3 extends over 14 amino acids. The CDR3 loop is CSASTGSYNSPLHF. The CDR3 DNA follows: TGCAGTGCTAGTACTGGCAGCTATAATTCACCCCTCCACTTT.

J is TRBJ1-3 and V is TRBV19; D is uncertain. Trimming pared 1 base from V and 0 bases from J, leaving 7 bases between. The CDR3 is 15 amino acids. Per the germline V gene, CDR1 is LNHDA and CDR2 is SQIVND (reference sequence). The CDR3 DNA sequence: TGTGCCAGTAGTATAGGGGTTCGCTCTGGAAACACCATATATTTT. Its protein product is CASSIGVRSGNTIYF.

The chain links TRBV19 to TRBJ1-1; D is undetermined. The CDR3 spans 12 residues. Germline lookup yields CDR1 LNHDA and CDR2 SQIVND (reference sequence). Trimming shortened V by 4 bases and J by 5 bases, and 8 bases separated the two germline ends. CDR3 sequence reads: CASSTMGTEAFF. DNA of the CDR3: TGTGCCAGTAGTACCATGGGGACTGAAGCTTTCTTT.

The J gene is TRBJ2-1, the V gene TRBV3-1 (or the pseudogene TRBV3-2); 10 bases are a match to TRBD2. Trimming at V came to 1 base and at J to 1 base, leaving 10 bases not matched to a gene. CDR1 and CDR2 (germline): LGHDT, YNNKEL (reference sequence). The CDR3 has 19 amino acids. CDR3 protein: CASSQGKLAGNQSYNEQFF. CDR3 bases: TGTGCCAGCAGCCAAGGTAAACTAGCGGGAAACCAATCCTACAATGAGCAGTTCTTC.

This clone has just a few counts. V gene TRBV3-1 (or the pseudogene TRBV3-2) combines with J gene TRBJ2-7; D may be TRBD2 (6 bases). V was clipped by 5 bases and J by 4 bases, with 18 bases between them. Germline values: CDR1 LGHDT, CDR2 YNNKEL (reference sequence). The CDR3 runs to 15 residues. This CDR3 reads CASSDRGTHRYEQYF. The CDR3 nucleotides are TGTGCCAGCAGCGACCGCGGGACGCACCGATACGAGCAGTACTTC.

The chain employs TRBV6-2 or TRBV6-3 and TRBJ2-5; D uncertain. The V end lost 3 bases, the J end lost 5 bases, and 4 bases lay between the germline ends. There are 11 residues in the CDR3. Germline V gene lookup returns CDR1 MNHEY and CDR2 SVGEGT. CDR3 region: CASSYFETQYF. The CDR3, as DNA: TGTGCCAGCAGTTATTTCGAGACCCAGTACTTC.

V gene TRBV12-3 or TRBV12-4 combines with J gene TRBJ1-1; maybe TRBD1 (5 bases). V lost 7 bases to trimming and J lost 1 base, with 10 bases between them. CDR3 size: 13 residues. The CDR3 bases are TGTGCCAGCATCCTAGGACAGAACACTGAAGCTTTCTTT. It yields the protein CASILGQNTEAFF.

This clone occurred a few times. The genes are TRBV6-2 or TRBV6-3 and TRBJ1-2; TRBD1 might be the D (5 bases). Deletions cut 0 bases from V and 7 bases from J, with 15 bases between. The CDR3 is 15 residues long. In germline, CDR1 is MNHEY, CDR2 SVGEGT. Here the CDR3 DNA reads TGTGCCAGCAGTTACTCCGACGGGGGTTTCGTTGGCTACACCTTC. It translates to CASSYSDGGFVGYTF.

CDR3 region: CASSARPATSEQFF. In DNA form, the CDR3 reads TGTGCCAGCAGCGCCCGACCCGCCACCAGTGAGCAGTTCTTC. The chain carries TRBV9 and TRBJ2-1; D is ambiguous. Germline CDR1 is SGDLS and CDR2 is YYNGEE. The V gene lost 3 bases and the J gene lost 9 bases, with 16 bases spanning the gap. The CDR3 is 14 amino acids.

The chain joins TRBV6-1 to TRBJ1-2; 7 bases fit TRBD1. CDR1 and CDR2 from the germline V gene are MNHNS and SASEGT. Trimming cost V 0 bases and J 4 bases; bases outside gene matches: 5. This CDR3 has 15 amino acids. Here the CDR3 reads CASSEAPGQSYGYTF. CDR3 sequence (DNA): TGTGCCAGCAGTGAAGCGCCGGGACAGAGCTATGGCTACACCTTC.

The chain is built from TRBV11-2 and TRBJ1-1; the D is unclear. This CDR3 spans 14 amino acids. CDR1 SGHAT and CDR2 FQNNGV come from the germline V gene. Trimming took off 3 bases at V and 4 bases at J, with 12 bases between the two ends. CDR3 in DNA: TGTGCCAGCAGCTTTCTGCCGGGGAGCACTGAAGCTTTCTTT. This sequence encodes CASSFLPGSTEAFF.

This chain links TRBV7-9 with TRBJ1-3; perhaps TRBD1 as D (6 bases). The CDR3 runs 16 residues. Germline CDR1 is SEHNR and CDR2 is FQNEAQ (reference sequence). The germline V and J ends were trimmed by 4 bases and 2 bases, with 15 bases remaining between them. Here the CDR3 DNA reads TGTGCCAGCAGCTCCCCGACAGGTCCCCCTGGAAACACCATATATTTT. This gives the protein CASSSPTGPPGNTIYF.

The CDR3 coding sequence is TGTGCCAGCAGCTTAGCGGGAGGGGACACAGATACGCAGTATTTT. This gives the protein CASSLAGGDTDTQYF. This chain links TRBV7-2 with TRBJ2-3; 7 nucleotides line up with TRBD2. CDR3 size: 15 residues. V shed 0 bases, J shed 2 bases, and the junction held 2 bases outside the gene matches. Per germline, CDR1 SGHTA and CDR2 FQGNSA.

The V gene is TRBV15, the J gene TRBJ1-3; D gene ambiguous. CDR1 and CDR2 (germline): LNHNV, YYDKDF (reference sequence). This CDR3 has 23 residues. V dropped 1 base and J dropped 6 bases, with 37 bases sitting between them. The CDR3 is CATSRGSEFRPIKHPKPANTIYF. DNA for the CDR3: TGTGCCACCAGCAGAGGCTCCGAGTTTAGGCCGATTAAACACCCTAAGCCAGCAAACACCATATATTTT.

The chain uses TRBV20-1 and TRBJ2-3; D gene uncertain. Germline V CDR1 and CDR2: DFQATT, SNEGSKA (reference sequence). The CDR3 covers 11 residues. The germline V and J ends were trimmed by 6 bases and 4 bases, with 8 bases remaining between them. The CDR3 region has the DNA TGCAGTGCCGTCACTGCAGATACGCAGTATTTT. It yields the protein CSAVTADTQYF.

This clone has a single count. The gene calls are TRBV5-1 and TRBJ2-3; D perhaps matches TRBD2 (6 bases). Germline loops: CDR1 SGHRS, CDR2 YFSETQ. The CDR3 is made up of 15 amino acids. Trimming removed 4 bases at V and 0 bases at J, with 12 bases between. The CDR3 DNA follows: TGCGCCAGCAGCGTTTTGGGGGGTAGCACAGATACGCAGTATTTT. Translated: CASSVLGGSTDTQYF.

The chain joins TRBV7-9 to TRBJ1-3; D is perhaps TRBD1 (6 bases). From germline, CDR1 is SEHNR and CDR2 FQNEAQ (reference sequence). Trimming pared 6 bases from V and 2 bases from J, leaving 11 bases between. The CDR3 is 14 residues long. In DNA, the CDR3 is TGTGCCAGCAGAGGGGGAGGAACTGGAAACACCATATATTTT. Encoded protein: CASRGGGTGNTIYF.

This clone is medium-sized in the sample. In DNA form, the CDR3 reads TGCGCCAGCAGCCCGGACTTTTCCGAGCAGTACTTC. This translates into CASSPDFSEQYF. The rearrangement links TRBV5-1 to TRBJ2-7; a weak D match, TRBD2 (5 bases). Germline CDR1 is SGHRS and CDR2 is YFSETQ. The ends were cut back, 4 bases at V and 6 bases at J, with 11 bases in the middle. The CDR3 has 12 residues.

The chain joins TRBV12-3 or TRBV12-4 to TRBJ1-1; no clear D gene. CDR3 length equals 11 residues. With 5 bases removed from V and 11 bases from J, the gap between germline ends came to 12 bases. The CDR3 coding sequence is TGTGCCAGCAGTACCGGGCTAGGGGCTTTCTTT. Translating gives CASSTGLGAFF.